This is a list of T cell receptor beta chains from one sample in a study of cytomegalovirus exposure and HLA in healthy donors. Sequencing was performed with immunoSEQ multiplex PCR; in TCRdb, only in-frame clones are kept and a portion is missing. The sample has over 150,000 clones, about nine tenths seen once. The sample taken for sequencing was PBMCs. The receptors come from a woman younger than 35 in good health and CMV-seropositive. The CDR3 runs from the conserved cysteine through the conserved F or W. D genes are given only for firm matches. Where a row states a size, it is once, few, many or the class of an expanded clone; other rows omit it.

v_call	clone_size	d_call	j_call	cdr3_aa	cdr3_nt
TRBV19	-	TRBD2	TRBJ2-7	CASSMGAGGYEQYF	TGTGCCAGTAGTATGGGAGCGGGAGGCTACGAGCAGTACTTC
TRBV9	-	TRBD2	TRBJ2-1	CASSVGASGILGNEQFF	TGTGCCAGCAGCGTAGGAGCTAGCGGGATCTTAGGAAATGAGCAGTTCTTC
TRBV27	-	TRBD1	TRBJ2-7	CASSLFRGQPYEQYF	TGTGCCAGCAGTTTATTTCGGGGACAGCCCTACGAGCAGTACTTC
TRBV30	few	TRBD1	TRBJ2-7	CAWRAPGQATYEQYF	TGTGCCTGGAGGGCTCCGGGACAGGCAACCTACGAGCAGTACTTC
TRBV27	-	TRBD2	TRBJ2-5	CASGTSSGSETQYF	TGTGCCAGCGGAACCTCTAGCGGGAGTGAGACCCAGTACTTC
TRBV11-3	-	TRBD2	TRBJ2-1	CASSLVAGVVEQFF	TGTGCCAGCAGCTTAGTTGCGGGAGTTGTTGAGCAGTTCTTC
TRBV9	once	-	TRBJ2-5	CASSVVGTEETQYF	TGTGCCAGCAGCGTAGTGGGGACTGAAGAGACCCAGTACTTC
TRBV11-3	-	TRBD2	TRBJ2-1	CASSLRASGADEQFF	TGTGCCAGCAGCTTAAGAGCTAGCGGGGCCGATGAGCAGTTCTTC
TRBV7-9	-	-	TRBJ1-1	CASSSTPGTSITEAFF	TGTGCCAGCAGCTCGACCCCCGGGACATCCATCACTGAAGCTTTCTTT
TRBV9	-	-	TRBJ1-3	CASSSIGNTIYF	TGTGCCAGCAGCAGCATAGGAAACACCATATATTTT
TRBV7-3	-	TRBD1	TRBJ2-1	CASSDRDREGNNEQFF	TGTGCCAGCAGCGACCGGGACAGGGAGGGTAACAATGAGCAGTTCTTC
TRBV2	-	-	TRBJ2-4	CASSGRLQNIQYF	TGTGCCAGCAGTGGCAGGCTCCAAAACATTCAGTACTTC
TRBV10-3	-	-	TRBJ1-5	CAISESLSNQPQHF	TGTGCCATCAGTGAGAGCCTAAGCAATCAGCCCCAGCATTTT
TRBV7-2	-	TRBD2	TRBJ2-3	CASSFGAGGDTQYF	TGTGCCAGCAGCTTTGGTGCGGGAGGGGATACGCAGTATTTT
TRBV9	-	TRBD1	TRBJ2-7	CASSLGTGGLNEQYF	TGTGCCAGCAGCCTCGGGACAGGGGGCTTGAACGAGCAGTACTTC
TRBV10-2	-	TRBD1	TRBJ2-7	CASSVRGPDEQYF	TGCGCCAGCAGTGTTAGGGGGCCGGACGAGCAGTACTTC
TRBV9	-	-	TRBJ1-4	CASSMGANEKLFF	TGTGCCAGCAGCATGGGAGCTAATGAAAAACTGTTTTTT
TRBV10-3	-	TRBD1	TRBJ2-1	CAIMRQGPYNEQFF	TGTGCCATCATGCGACAGGGACCCTACAATGAGCAGTTCTTC
TRBV18	-	TRBD1	TRBJ2-7	CASSPGTATYEQYF	TGTGCCAGCTCACCCGGGACAGCAACCTACGAGCAGTACTTC
TRBV28	-	TRBD1	TRBJ2-7	CASSLQGKDDYEQYF	TGTGCCAGCAGCCTACAGGGGAAGGATGACTACGAGCAGTACTTC
TRBV28	-	TRBD2	TRBJ2-7	CASSWWTSGSPPYEQYF	TGTGCCAGCAGTTGGTGGACTAGCGGGAGCCCTCCCTACGAGCAGTACTTC
TRBV7-2	once	TRBD1	TRBJ2-7	CASRSGTASSYEQYF	TGTGCCAGCAGATCCGGGACAGCGAGCTCCTACGAGCAGTACTTC
TRBV5-1	-	TRBD2	TRBJ2-2	CASSQTSGGPGELFF	TGCGCCAGCAGCCAGACTAGCGGAGGACCCGGGGAGCTGTTTTTT
TRBV11-3	-	-	TRBJ2-3	CASSLVSGGVTDTQYF	TGTGCCAGCAGCTTAGTTAGCGGTGGCGTCACAGATACGCAGTATTTT
TRBV15	-	-	TRBJ1-1	CATSRGGFKGHTEAFF	TGTGCCACCAGCAGAGGGGGCTTTAAGGGGCACACTGAAGCTTTCTTT
TRBV15	-	-	TRBJ1-2	CATSRGGNGYTF	TGTGCCACCAGCAGAGGCGGTAATGGCTACACCTTC
TRBV11-2	-	-	TRBJ2-3	CASKQLQSSTDTQYF	TGTGCCAGCAAACAATTACAGTCTAGCACAGATACGCAGTATTTT
TRBV27	-	TRBD2	TRBJ2-1	CASSFSGRNEQFF	TGTGCCAGCAGTTTCAGCGGGAGGAATGAGCAGTTCTTC
TRBV18	-	-	TRBJ1-1	CASSPLPEVGAFF	TGTGCCAGCTCACCACTCCCCGAGGTTGGAGCTTTCTTT
TRBV7-2	-	-	TRBJ2-7	CASSLVRGEQYF	TGTGCCAGCAGCTTGGTCCGGGGCGAGCAGTACTTC
TRBV11-2	-	TRBD1	TRBJ2-1	CASRYKGAGEQFF	TGTGCCAGCAGATACAAGGGGGCGGGTGAGCAGTTCTTC
TRBV30	-	-	TRBJ2-1	CAWSVEEVYNEQFF	TGTGCCTGGAGTGTAGAGGAAGTCTACAATGAGCAGTTCTTC
TRBV30	-	-	TRBJ2-7	CAQDGGLFDEQYF	TGTGCTCAAGACGGTGGACTTTTCGACGAGCAGTACTTC
TRBV2	-	-	TRBJ2-2	CASSGRSLRQGVGELFF	TGTGCCAGCAGTGGACGGAGCCTGCGACAAGGGGTTGGGGAGCTGTTTTTT
TRBV7-6	-	-	TRBJ2-7	CASSLAQGQYEQYF	TGTGCCAGCAGCTTAGCGCAGGGGCAATACGAGCAGTACTTC
TRBV29-1	-	-	TRBJ1-1	CSVEDPYRNTEAFF	TGCAGCGTTGAAGATCCGTATAGAAACACTGAAGCTTTCTTT
TRBV11-2	-	-	TRBJ2-7	CASSLGTYEQYF	TGTGCCAGCAGCTTAGGAACTTACGAGCAGTACTTC
TRBV7-9	-	TRBD1	TRBJ2-1	CASRTGGAPYNEQFF	TGTGCCAGCAGGACAGGGGGCGCACCCTACAATGAGCAGTTCTTC
TRBV5-6	-	-	TRBJ2-7	CASSSSPRGDEQYF	TGTGCCAGCAGCAGTTCCCCAAGAGGCGACGAGCAGTACTTC
TRBV30	-	-	TRBJ2-6	CAWSVVKSGANVLTF	TGTGCCTGGAGTGTTGTTAAATCTGGGGCCAACGTCCTGACTTTC
TRBV2	-	TRBD2	TRBJ2-2	CASKTSGKVNLPGELFF	TGTGCCAGCAAGACTAGCGGGAAGGTCAATTTGCCCGGGGAGCTGTTTTTT
TRBV6-5	-	-	TRBJ1-5	CASSYASSNQPQHF	TGTGCCAGCAGTTACGCCTCCAGTAATCAGCCCCAGCATTTT
TRBV5-1	-	-	TRBJ1-1	CASRVRDTEAFF	TGCGCCAGCAGGGTCCGGGACACTGAAGCTTTCTTT
TRBV7-9	-	TRBD1	TRBJ1-4	CASSAGTVFNEKLFF	TGTGCCAGCAGCGCCGGGACAGTCTTTAATGAAAAACTGTTTTTT